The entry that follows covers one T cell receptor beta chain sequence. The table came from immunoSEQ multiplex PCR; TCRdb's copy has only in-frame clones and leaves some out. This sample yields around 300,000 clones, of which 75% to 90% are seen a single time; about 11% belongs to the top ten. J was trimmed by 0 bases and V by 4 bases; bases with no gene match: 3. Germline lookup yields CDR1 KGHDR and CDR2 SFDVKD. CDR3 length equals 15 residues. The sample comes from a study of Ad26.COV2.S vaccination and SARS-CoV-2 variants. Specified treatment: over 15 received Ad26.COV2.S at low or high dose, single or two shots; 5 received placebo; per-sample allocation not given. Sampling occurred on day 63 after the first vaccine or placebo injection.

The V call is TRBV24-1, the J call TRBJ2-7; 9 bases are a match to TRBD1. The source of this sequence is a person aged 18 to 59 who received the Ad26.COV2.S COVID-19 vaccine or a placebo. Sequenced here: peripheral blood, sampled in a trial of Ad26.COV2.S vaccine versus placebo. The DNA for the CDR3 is TGTGCCACCAGTGACGGACAGGGGCCCTCCTACGAGCAGTACTTC. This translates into CATSDGQGPSYEQYF.